The source of this T cell receptor beta chain is a study of a mutant IDH1 vaccine in newly diagnosed glioma. Background on the study: Vaccine dosing followed radiotherapy by 4-6 weeks, or accompanied temozolomide cycles. Weeks 35 and 47 hosted visits V12 and V13, respectively. General study results and limits: Immune responses arising from the vaccine appeared in more than 80% of patients.

Worth noting for this clone: The target antigen is unknown. An end of the junction does not agree with germline; a read error may underlie this.

Sample time point: week 35, safety follow-up. The vaccine gave 300 ug of a 20-mer mutant IDH1 peptide subcutaneously per dose. There were eight vaccinations for patients, given in weeks 1, 3, 5, 7, 11, 15, 19 and 23. Produced via immunoSEQ multiplex PCR; TCRdb's table is partial and in-frame only. The sample contains about 46,000 clones, 80% to 95% of which appear only once. This CDR3 spans 12 amino acids. The germline V gene encodes CDR1 SGHNT and CDR2 YYREEE (reference sequence). This material consisted of PBMCs, taken from a glioma patient whose treatment included an IDH1 peptide vaccine. This receptor was identified in a man aged 45-65 years with glioma. The chain is built from TRBV5-4 and TRBJ2-2, with D possibly TRBD1 on 6 matching bases. This chain's CDR3 is CASSWDTGELFF. DNA for the CDR3: TGTGCCAGCAGCTGGGACACAGGGGAGCTGTTTTTT. The full variable domain, completed using reference TRBV5-4 and TRBJ2-2, is ETGVTQSPTHLIKTRGQQVTLRCSSQSGHNTVSWYQQALGQGPQFIFQYYREEENGRGNFPPRFSGLQFPNYSSELNVNALELDDSALYLCASSWDTGELFFGEGSRLTVL.